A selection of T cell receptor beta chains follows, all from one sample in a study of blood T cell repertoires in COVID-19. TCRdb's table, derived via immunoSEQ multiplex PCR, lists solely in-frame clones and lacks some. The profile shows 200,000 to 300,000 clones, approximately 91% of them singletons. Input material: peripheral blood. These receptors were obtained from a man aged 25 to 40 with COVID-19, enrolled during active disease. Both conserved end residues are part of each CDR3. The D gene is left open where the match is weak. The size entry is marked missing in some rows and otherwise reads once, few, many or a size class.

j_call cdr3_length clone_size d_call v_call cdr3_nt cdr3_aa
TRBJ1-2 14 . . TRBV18 TGTGCCAGCTCACCAACCCAGGCGGGTTCTGGCTACACCTTC CASSPTQAGSGYTF
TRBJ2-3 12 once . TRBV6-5 TGTGCCAGCGTCCCTAGTAGGGATACGCAGTATTTT CASVPSRDTQYF
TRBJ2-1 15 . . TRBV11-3 TGTGCCAGCAGCTTTGACTCGGTGACCTACAATGAGCAGTTCTTC CASSFDSVTYNEQFF
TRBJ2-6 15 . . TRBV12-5 TGTGCTAGTGGTTTGGCGGGTTCTGGGGCCAACGTCCTGACTTTC CASGLAGSGANVLTF
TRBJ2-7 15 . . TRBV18 TGTGCCAGCTCACCAAGGGCGGGGAGCTCCTACGAGCAGTACTTC CASSPRAGSSYEQYF
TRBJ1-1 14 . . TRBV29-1 TGCAGCGTCGTGGCGGGGCCCGGTGTAACTGAAGCTTTCTTT CSVVAGPGVTEAFF
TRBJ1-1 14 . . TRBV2 TGTGCCAGCACCAGACTTTTATCAAACACTGAAGCTTTCTTT CASTRLLSNTEAFF
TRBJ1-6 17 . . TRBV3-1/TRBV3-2 TGTGCCAGCAGACGAGGCACAGGGAGCTCCTATAATTCACCCCTCCACTTT CASRRGTGSSYNSPLHF
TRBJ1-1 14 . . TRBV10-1 TGCGCCAGCAGTGTAGGCAGGGGTACGGCTGAAGCTTTCTTT CASSVGRGTAEAFF
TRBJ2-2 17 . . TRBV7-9 TGTGCCAGCAGCTTAGAGGTAGCGGTTTCGAACACCGGGGAGCTGTTTTTT CASSLEVAVSNTGELFF
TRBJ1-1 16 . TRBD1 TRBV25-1 TGTGCCAGCAGCGCCCTGTGGACAGGGGCAAACACTGAAGCTTTCTTT CASSALWTGANTEAFF
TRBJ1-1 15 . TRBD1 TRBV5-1 TGCGCCAGCAGCTCTGAACAGGGGGTAGGCACTGAAGCTTTCTTT CASSSEQGVGTEAFF
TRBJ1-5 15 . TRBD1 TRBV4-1 TGCGCCAGCAGCCGGGGACAGGGACTTGGTCAGCCCCAGCATTTT CASSRGQGLGQPQHF
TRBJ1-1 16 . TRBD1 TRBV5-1 TGCGCCAGCAGCTTCAGGGGACAGGGGGAAAACACTGAAGCTTTCTTT CASSFRGQGENTEAFF
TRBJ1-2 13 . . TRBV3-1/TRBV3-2 TGTGCCAGCAGCCAACGCCGCTCTGAGGGCTACACCTTC CASSQRRSEGYTF
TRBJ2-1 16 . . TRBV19 TGTGCCAGTAGTATAGGGGGGCAGGGAATACCGTATGAGCAGTTCTTC CASSIGGQGIPYEQFF
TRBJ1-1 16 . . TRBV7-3 TGTGCCAGCAGCTTAACAGGGGTCACGATGAACACTGAAGCTTTCTTT CASSLTGVTMNTEAFF
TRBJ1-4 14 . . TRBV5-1 TGCGCCAGCAGCGAGGGCAGGGGTGGTGAAAAACTGTTTTTT CASSEGRGGEKLFF
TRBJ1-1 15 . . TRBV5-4 TGTGCCAGCAGCTCTGGAGGTTTACGTTCCACTGAAGCTTTCTTT CASSSGGLRSTEAFF
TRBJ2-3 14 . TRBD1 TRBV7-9 TGTGCCAGCATCAACAGGGGAAGGGCAGATACGCAGTATTTT CASINRGRADTQYF
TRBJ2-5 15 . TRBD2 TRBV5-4 TGTGCCAGCAGCTTGGCGGGGGGACCCCAAGAGACCCAGTACTTC CASSLAGGPQETQYF
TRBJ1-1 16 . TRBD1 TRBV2 TGTGCCAGCAGTGAAGCAGGAGAGGGGGCCTACACTGAAGCTTTCTTT CASSEAGEGAYTEAFF
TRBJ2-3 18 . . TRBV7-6 TGTGCCAGCAGCCCCACCTCAAGCAGGGGCTATCCCCCAGATACGCAGTATTTT CASSPTSSRGYPPDTQYF
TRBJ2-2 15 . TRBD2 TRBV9 TGTGCCAGCAGCGTAGGTGCGGGGGGCGGCGGGGAGCTGTTTTTT CASSVGAGGGGELFF
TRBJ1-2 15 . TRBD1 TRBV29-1 TGCAGCGTTGAGAGCGGGGCAGGGGGCGCGTATGGCTACACCTTC CSVESGAGGAYGYTF
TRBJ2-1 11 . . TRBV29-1 TGCAGCGTTGAACGGGAAAATGAGCAGTTCTTC CSVERENEQFF
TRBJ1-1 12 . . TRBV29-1 TGCAGCGGACTTGGGAGGACCACTGAAGCTTTCTTT CSGLGRTTEAFF
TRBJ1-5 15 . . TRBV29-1 TGCAGCGCCATTCCCCAGGGGTATGGTAATCAGCCCCAGCATTTT CSAIPQGYGNQPQHF
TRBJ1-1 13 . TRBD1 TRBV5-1 TGCGCCAGCGCGGGACAGGTGGACACTGAAGCTTTCTTT CASAGQVDTEAFF
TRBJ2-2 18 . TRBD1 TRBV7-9 TGTGCCAGCAGCTTAGTACGATCGACAGGGCGGAACACCGGGGAGCTGTTTTTT CASSLVRSTGRNTGELFF
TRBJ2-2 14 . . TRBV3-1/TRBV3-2 TGTGCCAGCAGCCAAGTTGGGGCGACCGGGGAGCTGTTTTTT CASSQVGATGELFF
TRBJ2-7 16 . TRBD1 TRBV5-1 TGCGCCAGCAGCTTGGAAGGGACAGGGGGTTCCTACGAGCAGTACTTC CASSLEGTGGSYEQYF
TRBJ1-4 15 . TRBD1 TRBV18 TGTGCCAGCTCCCCCCCCGACAGGGGAGGTGAAAAACTGTTTTTT CASSPPDRGGEKLFF
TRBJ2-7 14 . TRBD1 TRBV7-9 TGTGCCAGCAGCTCACAGGGGTCCAGTTACGAGCAGTACTTC CASSSQGSSYEQYF
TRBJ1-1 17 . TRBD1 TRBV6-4 TGTGCCAGCAGGGGTACAGGGGGCGGGGGTGAGTACACTGAAGCTTTCTTT CASRGTGGGGEYTEAFF
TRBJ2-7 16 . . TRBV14 TGTGCCAGCAGCCAAGATCTGGCAGGGTCTTCCTACGAGCAGTACTTC CASSQDLAGSSYEQYF
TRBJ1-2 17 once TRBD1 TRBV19 TGTGCCAGTAGTCATCCCAACCTTGGGACAGGGATTTATGGCTACACCTTC CASSHPNLGTGIYGYTF
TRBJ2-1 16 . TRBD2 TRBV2 TGTGCCAGCAGTGAAAGGACTAGTGTCTCCTACAATGAGCAGTTCTTC CASSERTSVSYNEQFF
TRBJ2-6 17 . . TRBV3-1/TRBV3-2 TGTGCCAGCAGCCAAGTGCAGGGTGAATCTGGGGCCAACGTCCTGACTTTC CASSQVQGESGANVLTF
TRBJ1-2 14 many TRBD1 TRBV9 TGTGCCAGCAGCGTGGGACAGGGGGACTATGGCTACACCTTC CASSVGQGDYGYTF
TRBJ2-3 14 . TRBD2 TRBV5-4 TGTGCATACCCGGGTGCGGGGGGGGCAGATACGCAGTATTTT CAYPGAGGADTQYF
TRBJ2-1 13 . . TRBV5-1 TGCGCCAGCAGCTACGGGACCTACAATGAGCAGTTCTTC CASSYGTYNEQFF